This T cell receptor (beta chain) was documented in a study of T cells in Graves' hyperthyroidism and ophthalmopathy. Study results and limitations: Model predictions of ophthalmopathy came a median 6.5 months before onset.

The CDR3 has 17 amino acids. V gave up 5 bases and J gave up 8 bases, with 23 bases separating them. Germline values: CDR1 SGHRS, CDR2 YFSETQ. RNA transcripts served as the template for amplifying TCR beta CDR3 regions. Initially, a first-round RT-PCR of the TCR CDR3 employed the HTBI primer set. A single record per CDR3 protein comes from TCRdb applying MiXCR to the multiplex PCR reads. The table lists around 360,000 distinct CDR3 sequences, nearly 15% of them singletons, with roughly a fifth in the top ten. This clonotype turned up a few times. Its antigen remains unidentified. The sequencing input was blood. The V and J genes are TRBV5-1 and TRBJ1-6; D is ambiguous. The clonotype was recovered from a woman aged 55-70 years with Graves' ophthalmopathy. CDR3 region: CASRPFLDRRPDSPLHF. CDR3 nucleotides: TGCGCCAGCAGGCCTTTTCTAGATCGACGCCCTGATTCACCCCTCCACTTT.